The 31 T cell receptor beta chains listed next were all sequenced from one sample in a study of T cell changes during pregnancy in multiple sclerosis. Assay: immunoSEQ multiplex PCR; the TCRdb copy retains only in-frame clones and omits some. The data contain under 75,000 clones, about 93% of them singletons. The specimen was peripheral blood, collected in the third trimester of pregnancy. Every receptor here comes from a female donor in good health, enrolled as a control in a pregnancy study.

This clone was found once. J is TRBJ1-1 and V is TRBV27, with TRBD1 matching 7 bases. The CDR3 loop spans 13 amino acids. Trimming at V came to 9 bases and at J to 1 base, leaving 5 bases not matched to a gene. Germline-derived CDR1 and CDR2 are MNHEY and SMNVEV (reference sequence). In nucleotides, the CDR3 is TGTGCCAGTTCACAGGGGACGAACACTGAAGCTTTCTTT. Translation gives CASSQGTNTEAFF.

Here the CDR3 reads CAISDLTGNYGYTF. The CDR3 DNA is TGTGCCATCAGTGACCTTACAGGGAACTATGGCTACACCTTC. V usage is TRBV10-3 and J usage is TRBJ1-2; D is perhaps TRBD1 (6 bases). The CDR3 runs to 14 residues. Germline CDR1 is ENHRY and CDR2 is SYGVKD. V gave up 3 bases and J gave up 2 bases, with 10 bases separating them.

The chain uses TRBV4-3 and TRBJ1-5; the D is unclear. There are 13 residues in the CDR3. Germline V CDR1 and CDR2: LGHNA, YSLEER. Trimming stripped 1 base from V and 5 bases from J, with 6 bases between. The CDR3 here is CASSQVLDQPQHF. The CDR3 nucleotides read TGCGCCAGCAGCCAAGTACTCGATCAGCCCCAGCATTTT.

This clone appeared once. The chain uses TRBV6-5 and TRBJ1-1; D not resolved. Germline V CDR1 and CDR2: MNHEY, SVGAGI. The CDR3 runs to 14 residues. V was pared by 0 bases and J by 1 base, with 6 bases between. CDR3 nucleotide sequence: TGTGCCAGCAGTTACTCGTCCAAGAACACTGAAGCTTTCTTT. It is translated as CASSYSSKNTEAFF.

The chain couples TRBV7-9 to TRBJ1-1; 7 bases align to TRBD1. V shed 0 bases and J 8 bases; nucleotides not matched to a gene: 18. The CDR3 sequence is 18 residues long. Germline values: CDR1 SEHNR, CDR2 FQNEAQ (reference sequence). CDR3 in amino acids: CASSLATGQSREGLEAFF. CDR3 bases: TGTGCCAGCAGCTTAGCGACAGGGCAATCGAGAGAGGGGTTGGAAGCTTTCTTT.

V gene TRBV6-5 combines with J gene TRBJ2-7, with D perhaps matching TRBD2 (6 bases). The V and J ends lost 4 bases and 7 bases respectively, with 20 bases between them. CDR1 and CDR2 (germline): MNHEY, SVGAGI. The CDR3 length is 15 residues. In DNA, the CDR3 is TGTGCCAGCAGTTGGGAGGCGGGGTCGGGGAGAGAGCAGTACTTC. It translates to CASSWEAGSGREQYF.

The chain combines TRBV30 with TRBJ2-3; 7 positions agree with TRBD2. The junction had 9 bases not matched to a gene; V was cut back by 3 bases and J by 3 bases. Per germline, CDR1 GTSNPN and CDR2 SVGIG (reference sequence). This CDR3 is built from 15 residues. CDR3 DNA: TGTGCCTGGAGGTCCTACGGGGGGTCTACAGATACGCAGTATTTT. It yields the protein CAWRSYGGSTDTQYF.

The gene calls are TRBV5-6 and TRBJ2-2; 10 positions match TRBD2. Germline assignment: CDR1 SGHDT and CDR2 YYEEEE. The CDR3 totals 15 residues. V lost 0 bases, J lost 5 bases, and 1 base stayed unmatched. CDR3 amino acids: CASSLELAGTGELFF. In nucleotides, the CDR3 is TGTGCCAGCAGCTTGGAACTAGCGGGGACCGGGGAGCTGTTTTTT.

This chain connects TRBV5-1 to TRBJ2-3, with 9 bases that match TRBD2. The CDR3 consists of 16 residues. J lost 3 bases, V lost 1 base, and 6 bases had no gene match. CDR1 SGHRS and CDR2 YFSETQ come from the germline V gene. CDR3 in amino acids: CASSLYGGGDTDTQYF. Here the CDR3 DNA reads TGCGCCAGCAGCTTGTACGGCGGGGGGGATACAGATACGCAGTATTTT.

This sequence joins TRBV7-8 and TRBJ2-3, with TRBD1 matching 8 bases. This CDR3 spans 14 amino acids. The ends lost 5 bases at V and 4 bases at J; junction bases unmatched: 5. Germline assignment: CDR1 SGHVS and CDR2 FQNEAQ. The CDR3 spells CASSLGQGADTQYF. CDR3 DNA sequence: TGTGCCAGCAGCCTAGGACAGGGCGCAGATACGCAGTATTTT.

The chain has TRBV9 and TRBJ2-6; D not certain. Trimming took 0 bases from V and 2 from J, leaving 6 bases between them. CDR3 length: 15 amino acids. Germline CDR1 SGDLS, CDR2 YYNGEE. In nucleotides, the CDR3 is TGTGCCAGCAGCGTAGGCAGGACTGGGGCCAACGTCCTGACTTTC. The encoded protein is CASSVGRTGANVLTF.

This clone has a handful of counts. This sequence joins TRBV4-3 and TRBJ1-1; no clear D gene. From germline, CDR1 is LGHNA and CDR2 YSLEER. V was clipped by 4 bases and J by 0 bases, with 9 bases between them. There are 14 residues in the CDR3. The CDR3 nucleotides read TGCGCCAGCAGCCTGAACACCCTGAACACTGAAGCTTTCTTT. Encoded protein: CASSLNTLNTEAFF.

This chain's CDR3 is CASSLGAGGRGNEQFF. The DNA for the CDR3 is TGTGCCAGCAGCCTAGGGGCGGGGGGGCGTGGCAATGAGCAGTTCTTC. The chain joins TRBV7-2 to TRBJ2-1; 9 bases line up with TRBD2. V dropped 5 bases and J dropped 6; count of bases not matched to a gene: 11. The CDR3 covers 16 residues. The germline gives CDR1 SGHTA, CDR2 FQGNSA.

V and J are TRBV5-6 and TRBJ1-1; D gene unclear. The CDR3 loop spans 12 amino acids. The V gene's germline CDR1 is SGHDT and CDR2 YYEEEE. V shed 2 bases and J shed 4 bases, with 6 bases lying between them. The CDR3 here is CASSLLRTEAFF. The CDR3 coding sequence is TGTGCCAGCAGCTTACTTCGCACTGAAGCTTTCTTT.

A few counts support this clone. This sequence joins TRBV7-9 and TRBJ2-7; 8 nucleotides align to TRBD1. The germline CDR1 and CDR2 sequences are SEHNR and FQNEAQ (reference sequence). The length of the CDR3 is 14 residues. The V and J ends lost 5 bases and 5 bases, in that order; junction bases with no gene match: 8. The DNA of the CDR3 is TGTGCCAGCAGCCTATGGACAGGGAACCACGAGCAGTACTTC. The encoded protein is CASSLWTGNHEQYF.

The genes are TRBV30 and TRBJ1-5; tentative D call: TRBD1 (6 bases). Germline CDR1 is GTSNPN and CDR2 is SVGIG (reference sequence). Trimming took off 1 base at V and 6 bases at J, with 13 bases between the two ends. The CDR3 contains 14 residues. CDR3 sequence (DNA): TGTGCCTGGAGTGCCACAGGGTCGGGTCAGCCCCAGCATTTT. Its translation: CAWSATGSGQPQHF.

V is TRBV9 and J is TRBJ2-7; D possibly corresponds to TRBD2 (5 bases). The CDR3 extends over 15 amino acids. V lost 0 bases, J lost 5 bases, and 15 bases lay in between. Germline V lookup: CDR1 SGDLS, CDR2 YYNGEE. DNA of the CDR3: TGTGCCAGCAGCGTAGGTACTTCGGGGAGCGACGAGCAGTACTTC. This gives the protein CASSVGTSGSDEQYF.

The chain is built from TRBV5-8 and TRBJ1-2; the D gene is possibly TRBD1 (5 bases). V was shortened by 4 bases and J by 7 bases, with 8 bases between the two germline ends. CDR1 is SGHTS, CDR2 YDEGEE, per germline. This CDR3 is built from 11 residues. CDR3: CASSAGFGYTF. The CDR3 DNA is TGTGCCAGCAGCGCAGGGTTTGGCTACACCTTC.

The V and J genes are TRBV6-5 and TRBJ2-1; D remains unclear. This CDR3 comprises 13 residues. The germline V and J ends were trimmed by 2 bases and 5 bases, with 7 bases remaining between them. Germline V gene sequence: CDR1 MNHEY, CDR2 SVGAGI. The CDR3 DNA reads TGTGCCAGCAGTTACGTCAGGAACAATGAGCAGTTCTTC. Its translation is CASSYVRNNEQFF.

The DNA for the CDR3 is TGTGCCAGCAGCCCCTTGACATCGGCGGGAAACACCATATATTTT. It is translated as CASSPLTSAGNTIYF. The V gene is TRBV2, the J gene TRBJ1-3; D not resolved. V shed 6 bases and J shed 4 bases, with 16 bases lying between them. From germline, CDR1 is SNHLY and CDR2 FYNNEI. This CDR3 comprises 15 residues.

The chain has TRBV5-1 and TRBJ1-4; no reliable D call. Germline CDR1 and CDR2: SGHRS and YFSETQ. Trimming took off 0 bases at V and 5 bases at J, with 14 bases between the two ends. The CDR3 consists of 16 residues. CDR3 sequence reads: CASSLGGTHLNEKLFF. The CDR3 nucleotides are TGCGCCAGCAGCTTGGGCGGCACTCACCTCAATGAAAAACTGTTTTTT.

The rearrangement links TRBV5-1 to TRBJ1-4, with D hard to call. Trimming left V 2 bases short and J 5 bases short, with 16 bases between. From germline, CDR1 is SGHRS and CDR2 YFSETQ. The CDR3 length is 16 residues. CDR3 DNA sequence: TGCGCCAGCAGCTTAGGGAGCCCTATTCTAAATGAAAAACTGTTTTTT. Amino acids: CASSLGSPILNEKLFF.

This clone was detected only once. This chain links TRBV30 with TRBJ1-5, with 9 bases matching TRBD1. The CDR3 consists of 13 residues. Germline assignment: CDR1 GTSNPN and CDR2 SVGIG (reference sequence). The ends lost 3 bases at V and 5 bases at J; junction bases unmatched: 2. This chain's CDR3 is CAWRGQGHQPQHF. The CDR3 coding sequence is TGTGCCTGGAGAGGACAGGGGCATCAGCCCCAGCATTTT.

The chain combines TRBV9 with TRBJ2-3; 7 bases fit TRBD2. Unmatched junction bases numbered 3, after V lost 1 base and J lost 1 base. Germline V lookup: CDR1 SGDLS, CDR2 YYNGEE. This CDR3 is built from 15 residues. In DNA form, the CDR3 reads TGTGCCAGCAGCGTACGGGGGGACGGCACAGATACGCAGTATTTT. Encoded protein: CASSVRGDGTDTQYF.

The V call is TRBV27, the J call TRBJ1-2; D unclear. The germline gives CDR1 MNHEY, CDR2 SMNVEV (reference sequence). The CDR3 length is 11 residues. With 6 bases removed from V and 5 bases from J, the gap between germline ends came to 7 bases. CDR3 DNA: TGTGCCAGCAGAGACTCGTATGGCTACACCTTC. Protein sequence: CASRDSYGYTF.

The J gene is TRBJ1-4, the V gene TRBV9; 9 bases fit TRBD1. CDR1 is SGDLS and CDR2 is YYNGEE in the germline V gene. V trimming: 4 bases; J trimming: 5 bases; junction bases outside the gene matches: 6. The CDR3 is made up of 15 amino acids. The CDR3 protein is CASSFTGGPNEKLFF. Here the CDR3 DNA reads TGTGCCAGCAGCTTCACAGGGGGCCCGAATGAAAAACTGTTTTTT.

The J gene is TRBJ2-7, the V gene TRBV4-1; D is possibly TRBD1 (6 bases). The CDR3 length is 14 residues. CDR1 is MGHRA and CDR2 is YSYEKL in the germline V gene. The ends were cut back, 0 bases at V and 3 bases at J, with 9 bases in the middle. The CDR3: CASSQDEDSYEQYF. CDR3 in DNA: TGCGCCAGCAGCCAAGATGAGGACAGCTACGAGCAGTACTTC.

The rearrangement joins TRBV4-2 to TRBJ2-5; 11 bases fit TRBD2. The CDR3 is 17 residues long. From germline, CDR1 is LGHNA and CDR2 YNFKEQ. With 0 bases clipped from V and 4 bases from J, the junction kept 7 bases outside the gene matches. The CDR3 loop is CASSQEGSSGGRETQYF. Here the CDR3 DNA reads TGTGCCAGCAGCCAAGAGGGGTCTAGCGGGGGGAGAGAGACCCAGTACTTC.

V usage is TRBV27 and J usage is TRBJ1-6; 12 bases are shared with TRBD1. Unmatched junction bases numbered 8, after V lost 8 bases and J lost 9 bases. The CDR3 runs 15 residues. From germline, CDR1 is MNHEY and CDR2 SMNVEV (reference sequence). This CDR3 reads CASATRDRGRSPLHF. As DNA, the CDR3 is TGTGCCAGCGCGACCCGGGACAGGGGGCGTTCACCCCTCCACTTT.

This clone has only a few counts. The rearrangement links TRBV30 to TRBJ1-1, with D maybe TRBD1 (5 bases). There are 12 residues in the CDR3. Germline lookup yields CDR1 GTSNPN and CDR2 SVGIG (reference sequence). The V and J ends lost 0 bases and 11 bases respectively, with 13 bases between them. The CDR3 here is CAWSVQVYSAFF. DNA for the CDR3: TGTGCCTGGAGTGTACAGGTTTACTCGGCTTTCTTT.

The rearrangement uses TRBV7-3 and TRBJ2-1; 7 positions agree with TRBD2. V dropped 2 bases and J dropped 3; count of bases not matched to a gene: 4. In germline, CDR1 is SGHTA, CDR2 FQGTGA. This CDR3 has 15 amino acids. CDR3 region: CASSLSGGGYNEQFF. As DNA, the CDR3 is TGTGCCAGCAGCTTATCGGGCGGGGGCTACAATGAGCAGTTCTTC.